What follows are 6 T cell receptor beta chains derived from one specimen sequenced in a study of cytomegalovirus exposure and HLA in healthy donors listed by TCRdb under 2017. Libraries were constructed by the immunoSEQ multiplex PCR assay. For the multiplex PCR, a mixture combining 60 forward primers for TCR Vbeta segments and 13 reverse primers for TCR Jbeta segments was used. The clones in this table, taken by TCRdb from immuneACCESS, are in-frame only. Not every clone is retained; where verified, under half of the shortfall comes from an unresolved V gene, and the cause of the rest is unknown. This sample lists 110,000 to 150,000 clones; over 75% were detected once. Less than 1.5% of the sample goes to the ten largest clones. Source material: PBMCs. These receptors originate from a female donor in good health and CMV-seronegative.

This clone has only one observation. The rearrangement uses TRBV4-1 and TRBJ2-1; 13 nucleotides match TRBD2. The length of the CDR3 is 16 residues. CDR1 is MGHRA and CDR2 is YSYEKL in the germline V gene. J gave up 4 bases and V 3 bases, and 3 bases lay outside the gene matches. CDR3 nucleotides: TGCGCCAGCAGCCAGGGGACTAGCGGGACATACAATGAGCAGTTCTTC. Residues: CASSQGTSGTYNEQFF.

This clone was counted a few times. CDR3 bases: TGTGCCAGCAGTTTATGGAGCTCCTACGAGCAGTACTTC. Amino acid sequence: CASSLWSSYEQYF. The chain couples TRBV27 to TRBJ2-7; D gene ambiguous. The CDR3 totals 13 residues. V lost 1 base and J 0 bases, leaving 4 bases between the germline ends. The germline V gene has CDR1 MNHEY and CDR2 SMNVEV (reference sequence).

The V gene is TRBV5-8, the J gene TRBJ2-5; no clear D gene. The J call is in doubt because the DNA end fits TRBJ2-7 better. Germline V gene sequence: CDR1 SGHTS, CDR2 YDEGEE. This CDR3 is built from 14 residues. The DNA of the CDR3 is TGTGCCAGCAGCTTGGCCGTCCGCGTCTACGAGCAGTACTTC. Translation gives CASSLAVRVYEQYF.

The V and J genes are TRBV7-9 and TRBJ2-7; a weak D match, TRBD1 (6 bases). This CDR3 has 14 residues. Germline CDR1 is SEHNR and CDR2 is FQNEAQ (reference sequence). Trimming pared 1 base from V and 6 bases from J, leaving 13 bases between. DNA of the CDR3: TGTGCCAGCAGCTTAGTTCCAGGGGAAGGCGAGCAGTACTTC. Its protein product is CASSLVPGEGEQYF.

V gene TRBV4-1 combines with J gene TRBJ2-7, with 7 bases identical to TRBD2. The germline V gene encodes CDR1 MGHRA and CDR2 YSYEKL. J lost 6 bases, V lost 4 bases, and 12 bases had no gene match. The CDR3 loop spans 15 amino acids. CDR3 region: CASSLSGKLPLEQYF. In nucleotides, the CDR3 is TGCGCCAGCAGCCTGAGCGGGAAGCTTCCCCTCGAGCAGTACTTC.

The chain recombines TRBV6-4 with TRBJ1-2; TRBD1 agrees at 10 bases. The CDR3 is made up of 14 amino acids. The germline gives CDR1 MRHNA, CDR2 SNTAGT. Trimming removed 4 bases from V and 4 bases from J; junction bases left unmatched: 3. The CDR3 coding sequence is TGTGCCAGCAGTGGAGACAGGGGGCCCTATGGCTACACCTTC. Translating gives CASSGDRGPYGYTF.